Shown below are 23 T cell receptor beta chains from a single sample sequenced in a study of CD8 T cells in ankylosing spondylitis. TCRdb fed the 5' RACE reads into MiXCR, producing one record per CDR3 protein. The table shows 200,000 to 250,000 distinct CDR3 sequences, with 30% to 35% occurring only once. Sample: blood, either unsorted or a sorted T cell fraction (not recorded which). These receptors originate from a male donor with ankylosing spondylitis or in good health (not recorded which).

This chain uses TRBV29-1 with TRBJ2-5; 10 nucleotides line up with TRBD2. Germline CDR1 and CDR2: SQVTM and ANQGSEA. The CDR3 consists of 14 residues. The V and J ends lost 4 bases and 1 base, in that order; junction bases with no gene match: 3. This CDR3 reads CSVGASGGQETQYF. CDR3 nucleotide sequence: TGCAGCGTTGGGGCTAGCGGGGGCCAAGAGACCCAGTACTTC.

This clonotype was picked up a small number of times. The rearrangement links TRBV20-1 to TRBJ2-7; tentatively, D is TRBD2 (6 bases). V lost 3 bases, J lost 4 bases, and 10 bases lay in between. The CDR3 spans 12 residues. The germline CDR1 and CDR2 sequences are DFQATT and SNEGSKA (reference sequence). CDR3 coding DNA: TGCAGTGCTAGCGGGACTCCTTACGAGCAGTACTTC. Protein: CSASGTPYEQYF.

This chain links TRBV20-1 with TRBJ2-7; no definite D call. CDR3 size: 13 residues. CDR1 is DFQATT and CDR2 is SNEGSKA in the germline V gene (reference sequence). V shed 5 bases and J shed 2 bases, with 13 bases lying between them. CDR3 protein: CSAGVLQTYEQYF. The DNA of the CDR3 is TGCAGTGCTGGCGTTCTTCAGACCTACGAGCAGTACTTC.

V gene TRBV12-3 or TRBV12-4 combines with J gene TRBJ2-7, with D possibly matching TRBD1 (5 bases). The CDR3 is 13 amino acids. The ends were cut back, 6 bases at V and 2 bases at J, with 11 bases in the middle. CDR3 nucleotide sequence: TGTGCCAGCAGGAGGCAGGGTACCTACGAGCAGTACTTC. Its protein product is CASRRQGTYEQYF.

This clonotype was seen more than once but under ten times. J is TRBJ1-1 and V is TRBV21-1; the table names TRBD1, a call not compared with the DNA. TRBV21-1 is shown as a pseudogene. The CDR3 totals 13 residues. The CDR3 DNA reads TGTGCCAGCAGCGGCGCCAAGAACACTGAAGCTTTCTTT. Amino acid sequence: CASSGAKNTEAFF.

This clonotype was counted only a few times. The gene calls are TRBV12-3 or TRBV12-4 and TRBJ2-3, with TRBD1 identical over 9 bases. The CDR3 sequence is 14 residues long. The ends lost 11 bases at V and 3 bases at J; junction bases unmatched: 9. The CDR3, as DNA: TGTGCCTCATCGGACAGGGGAACGACAGATACGCAGTATTTT. This sequence encodes CASSDRGTTDTQYF.

This chain joins TRBV7-9 and TRBJ2-3; D not certain. The CDR3 is made up of 13 amino acids. Trimming removed 5 bases from V and 2 bases from J, with 8 bases in between. Germline V CDR1 and CDR2: SEHNR, FQNEAQ (reference sequence). In DNA, the CDR3 is TGTGCCAGCAGCAAACATAACACAGATACGCAGTATTTT. Translation: CASSKHNTDTQYF.

This clonotype was counted only a few times. The chain uses TRBV20-1 and TRBJ2-7; D is perhaps TRBD1 or TRBD2 (5 bases each). CDR1 and CDR2 (germline): DFQATT, SNEGSKA (reference sequence). CDR3 length: 14 amino acids. The V end was cut by 5 bases, the J end by 3 bases, with 17 bases between. Written as DNA, the CDR3 is TGCAGTGCTGGATCCCGGGACGGATACTACGAGCAGTACTTC. Encoded protein: CSAGSRDGYYEQYF.

The V and J genes are TRBV7-9 and TRBJ1-1, with a weak D call TRBD1 (6 bases). The CDR3 length is 15 residues. In germline, CDR1 is SEHNR, CDR2 FQNEAQ (reference sequence). V dropped 1 base and J dropped 10 bases, with 19 bases sitting between them. This CDR3 is CASSLVFQSQGRAFF. The CDR3 nucleotides are TGTGCCAGCAGCTTAGTTTTCCAGTCACAGGGACGAGCTTTCTTT.

V is TRBV20-1 and J is TRBJ2-1; 9 bases line up with TRBD1. Germline V gives CDR1 DFQATT, CDR2 SNEGSKA (reference sequence). This CDR3 has 14 amino acids. The V gene end was trimmed by 5 bases and the J gene end by 3 bases; junction bases not matched to a gene: 5. The CDR3 DNA reads TGCAGTGCTCCTCGACAGGGGGACTACAATGAGCAGTTCTTC. As protein: CSAPRQGDYNEQFF.

The chain combines TRBV28 with TRBJ2-3; 7 bases align to TRBD2. The germline V gene encodes CDR1 MDHEN and CDR2 SYDVKM. V gave up 7 bases and J gave up 2 bases; unmatched junction bases: 9. The CDR3 contains 15 residues. CDR3 sequence (DNA): TGTGCCAGCACTGGGGGGGGACTTCACACAGATACGCAGTATTTT. Amino acid sequence: CASTGGGLHTDTQYF. Variable domain in full (rest from reference TRBV28 and TRBJ2-3): DVKVTQSSRYLVKRTGEKVFLECVQDMDHENMFWYRQDPGLGLRLIYFSYDVKMKEKGDIPEGYSVSREKKERFSLILESASTNQTSMYLCASTGGGLHTDTQYFGPGTRLTVL.

The CDR3 loop is CASSLLGQGREQFF. Here the CDR3 DNA reads TGCGCCAGCAGCTTGCTGGGACAGGGTCGTGAGCAGTTCTTC. The chain employs TRBV5-1 and TRBJ2-1; 9 bases are a match to TRBD1. CDR1 SGHRS and CDR2 YFSETQ come from the germline V gene. The J segment lost 9 bases and the V segment lost 1 base, leaving 5 bases of the junction unmatched. The CDR3 is made up of 14 amino acids.

The rearrangement uses TRBV12-3 or TRBV12-4 and TRBJ2-3; TRBD2 agrees at 9 bases. This CDR3 is 16 amino acids long. Losses at the gene ends were 7 bases for V and 2 bases for J; bases not matched to a gene: 10. CDR3 nucleotides: TGTGCCAGCACCTCAGGGAGCGGGGGGTACACAGATACGCAGTATTTT. Translated: CASTSGSGGYTDTQYF.

This clonotype was detected only a few times. The chain links TRBV30 to TRBJ2-7; weak D call: TRBD1 (5 bases). V was pared by 4 bases and J by 0 bases, with 13 bases between. This CDR3 spans 14 amino acids. The V gene's germline CDR1 is GTSNPN and CDR2 SVGIG (reference sequence). As DNA, the CDR3 is TGTGCCTGGACAGGGCTGTCGAACTCCTACGAGCAGTACTTC. Its translation: CAWTGLSNSYEQYF.

V is TRBV5-1 and J is TRBJ1-4, with D possibly TRBD1 on 5 matching bases. Deletions cut 0 bases from V and 2 bases from J, with 8 bases between. The germline V gene has CDR1 SGHRS and CDR2 YFSETQ. This CDR3 has 15 amino acids. DNA for the CDR3: TGCGCCAGCAGCTTGGGGGGGTCGACTAATGAAAAACTGTTTTTT. This encodes CASSLGGSTNEKLFF.

The chain carries TRBV6-1 and TRBJ2-7, with D perhaps TRBD1 (6 bases). V gave up 8 bases and J gave up 4 bases, with 15 bases separating them. The CDR3 totals 13 residues. CDR1 and CDR2 (germline): MNHNS, SASEGT. This CDR3 is CASGQSQLYEQYF. CDR3 coding DNA: TGTGCCAGCGGACAGTCCCAACTTTACGAGCAGTACTTC.

The CDR3 DNA reads TGTGCCAGCAGTCCCCGGACGGGTGGAAAAAATCAGCCCCAGCATTTT. It encodes CASSPRTGGKNQPQHF. The chain combines TRBV12-3 or TRBV12-4 with TRBJ1-5; the D is unclear. The CDR3 covers 16 residues. The ends were cut back, 5 bases at V and 4 bases at J, with 18 bases in the middle.

The chain carries TRBV25-1 and TRBJ2-6; D remains ambiguous. In germline, CDR1 is MGHDK, CDR2 SYGVNS. The CDR3 has 13 residues. The ends were cut back, 6 bases at V and 2 bases at J, with 5 bases in the middle. CDR3 in amino acids: CASRHPGANVLTF. The CDR3 bases are TGTGCCAGCAGACACCCTGGGGCCAACGTCCTGACTTTC. Complete variable domain (other parts from reference TRBV25-1 and TRBJ2-6): EADIYQTPRYLVIGTGKKITLECSQTMGHDKMYWYQQDPGMELHLIHYSYGVNSTEKGDLSSESTVSRIRTEHFPLTLESARPSHTSQYLCASRHPGANVLTFGAGSRLTVL.

This sequence joins TRBV20-1 and TRBJ2-1; 11 nucleotides agree with TRBD1. Germline CDR1 reads DFQATT; CDR2 reads SNEGSKA (reference sequence). The CDR3 consists of 16 residues. After removal of 2 bases from V and 3 bases from J, the junction contained 6 bases not matched to a gene. The CDR3 DNA follows: TGCAGTGCTAGACCCTGGGGGACAGGGGGCTACAATGAGCAGTTCTTC. Translation: CSARPWGTGGYNEQFF.

Only a few counts were recorded for this clonotype. The chain uses TRBV20-1 and TRBJ2-5; TRBD2 agrees at 8 bases. V shed 6 bases and J 5 bases; nucleotides not matched to a gene: 14. Germline V gene sequence: CDR1 DFQATT, CDR2 SNEGSKA (reference sequence). The CDR3 is 15 amino acids. The CDR3 sequence: CSAGRPGGPGETQYF. The CDR3 nucleotides are TGCAGTGCGGGCCGACCGGGGGGGCCGGGGGAGACCCAGTACTTC.

This clonotype was picked up a small number of times. The chain links TRBV20-1 to TRBJ2-3; 8 nucleotides agree with TRBD1. The germline CDR1 and CDR2 sequences are DFQATT and SNEGSKA (reference sequence). The V and J ends lost 5 bases and 4 bases, in that order; junction bases with no gene match: 8. The CDR3 runs 14 residues. The CDR3 loop reads CSAFRTGYADTQYF. In DNA, the CDR3 is TGCAGTGCTTTCAGGACAGGGTACGCAGATACGCAGTATTTT.

This chain links TRBV20-1 with TRBJ2-7; TRBD2 matches at 10 bases. The CDR3 runs 16 residues. In germline, CDR1 is DFQATT, CDR2 SNEGSKA (reference sequence). Trimming cost V 0 bases and J 1 base; bases outside gene matches: 6. The CDR3 loop is CSARDFGSGGSYEQYF. In DNA form, the CDR3 reads TGCAGTGCTAGAGATTTTGGTAGCGGGGGGTCCTACGAGCAGTACTTC.

The chain is built from TRBV29-1 and TRBJ2-4; TRBD2 agrees at 8 bases. With V trimmed by 6 bases and J by 2 bases, 9 bases remained unmatched. The CDR3 consists of 15 residues. Germline CDR1 reads SQVTM; CDR2 reads ANQGSEA. CDR3 in amino acids: CSVATSGGSKNIQYF. DNA of the CDR3: TGCAGCGTCGCCACTAGCGGTGGATCCAAAAACATTCAGTACTTC.